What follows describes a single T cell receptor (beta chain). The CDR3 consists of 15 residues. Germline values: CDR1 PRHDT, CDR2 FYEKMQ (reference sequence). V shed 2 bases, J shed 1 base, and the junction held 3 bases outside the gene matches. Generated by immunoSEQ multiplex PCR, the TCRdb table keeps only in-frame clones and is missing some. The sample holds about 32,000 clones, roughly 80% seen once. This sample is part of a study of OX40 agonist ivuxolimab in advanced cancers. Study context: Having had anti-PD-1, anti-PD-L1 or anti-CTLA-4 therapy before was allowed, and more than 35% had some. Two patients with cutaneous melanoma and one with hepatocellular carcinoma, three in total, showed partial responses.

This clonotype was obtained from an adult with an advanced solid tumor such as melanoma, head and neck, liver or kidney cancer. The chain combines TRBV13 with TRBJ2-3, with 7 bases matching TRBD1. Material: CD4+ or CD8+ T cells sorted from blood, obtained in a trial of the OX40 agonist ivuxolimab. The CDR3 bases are TGTGCCAGCAGCTTAAGGGGGCTAGGCACAGATACGCAGTATTTT. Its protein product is CASSLRGLGTDTQYF. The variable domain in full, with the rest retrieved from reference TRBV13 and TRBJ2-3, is AAGVIQSPRHLIKEKRETATLKCYPIPRHDTVYWYQQGPGQDPQFLISFYEKMQSDKGSIPDRFSAQQFSDYHSELNMSSLELGDSALYFCASSLRGLGTDTQYFGPGTRLTVL.